This T cell receptor beta chain was found in a study of OX40 agonist ivuxolimab in advanced cancers. The overall study: Allowance was made for prior anti-PD-1, anti-PD-L1 or anti-CTLA-4 therapy, and roughly 40% had some.

Measured with immunoSEQ multiplex PCR; TCRdb has only the in-frame clones, and not every one. The sample consists of tens of thousands of clones, approximately 92% of them appearing once. In germline, CDR1 is SGHTA, CDR2 FQGNSA. V lost 5 bases, J lost 2 bases, and 9 bases stayed unmatched. CDR3 length equals 16 residues. Source: CD4+ or CD8+ T cells sorted from blood, taken in a trial of the OX40 agonist ivuxolimab. The chain joins TRBV7-2 to TRBJ2-1; 7 nucleotides match TRBD2. The clonotype originates from an adult with an advanced solid tumor such as melanoma, head and neck, liver or kidney cancer. CDR3 nucleotide sequence: TGTGCCAGCAGCAAAAACCTAGCGGTAGCCTACAATGAGCAGTTCTTC. It encodes CASSKNLAVAYNEQFF.